Below, 17 T cell receptor beta chains from the same sample are listed, as sequenced in a study of T cells in Graves' hyperthyroidism and ophthalmopathy. The source material, RNA transcripts, was used to amplify TCR beta CDR3 regions. The study used the HTBI primer set for a first-round RT-PCR of the TCR CDR3. In TCRdb, the multiplex PCR reads were re-called with MiXCR into one record per CDR3 protein. The table shows 480,000 or so distinct CDR3 sequences, with approximately 49% occurring only once. Specimen: peripheral blood or thyroid tissue (not recorded which). These receptors originate from an adult woman with Graves' disease, either hyperthyroidism or ophthalmopathy (not recorded which).

The chain couples TRBV29-1 to TRBJ2-7, with 9 bases fitting TRBD2. V lost 8 bases and J lost 0; bases outside the gene matches: 8. Germline CDR1 reads SQVTM; CDR2 reads ANQGSEA. The CDR3 runs to 14 residues. CDR3 loop: CSLGAGGPSYEQYF. In DNA, the CDR3 is TGCAGCTTGGGAGCGGGAGGCCCCTCCTACGAGCAGTACTTC.

This clonotype was seen only a few times. The rearrangement links TRBV6-5 to TRBJ1-1; no definite D call. The V gene's germline CDR1 is MNHEY and CDR2 SVGAGI. The CDR3 has 12 amino acids. With 10 bases removed from V and 5 bases from J, the gap between germline ends came to 14 bases. The CDR3 DNA reads as TGTGCCACCCAGTCAGGAAGAACTGAAGCTTTCTTT. It codes for CATQSGRTEAFF.

This clonotype was detected many times. The chain carries TRBV5-6 and TRBJ2-7, with D uncertain. CDR1 and CDR2 from the germline V gene are SGHDT and YYEEEE. The CDR3 contains 13 residues. Between the trimmed V and J ends, which lost 0 bases and 10 bases, there was a span of 14 bases. CDR3 in amino acids: CASSLVGQEGQYF. CDR3 DNA: TGTGCCAGCAGCTTGGTTGGGCAGGAAGGTCAGTACTTC.

This clonotype has more than one count but fewer than ten. This chain joins TRBV29-1 and TRBJ1-2, with unresolved D. CDR3 length: 12 residues. V was clipped by 5 bases and J by 5 bases, with 12 bases between them. From germline, CDR1 is SQVTM and CDR2 ANQGSEA. DNA for the CDR3: TGCAGCGTTCCCAGAGCCCCTTATGGCTACACCTTC. Its translation: CSVPRAPYGYTF.

The sample holds many counts of this clonotype. The chain combines TRBV3-1 with TRBJ1-1; tentatively, D is TRBD1 (6 bases). There are 14 residues in the CDR3. Trimming left V 1 base short and J 5 bases short, with 11 bases between. Germline lookup yields CDR1 LGHDT and CDR2 YNNKEL (reference sequence). CDR3 nucleotide sequence: TGTGCCAGCAGCCAAGCGGAGGGGGTGACTGAAGCTTTCTTT. The encoded protein is CASSQAEGVTEAFF.

This clonotype was seen ten or more times. The rearrangement links TRBV7-2 to TRBJ1-2; maybe TRBD1 (6 bases). Germline V gives CDR1 SGHTA, CDR2 FQGNSA. Between the trimmed V and J ends, which lost 3 bases and 4 bases, there was a span of 15 bases. The CDR3 sequence is 15 residues long. Here the CDR3 reads CASSFAQGQGYGYTF. The CDR3 DNA follows: TGTGCCAGCAGCTTCGCCCAGGGGCAGGGCTATGGCTACACCTTC.

This clonotype was counted ten times or more. V gene TRBV12-3 or TRBV12-4 combines with J gene TRBJ1-1, with 9 positions matching TRBD1. V was pared by 7 bases and J by 5 bases, with 11 bases of the junction left unmatched. The CDR3 has 15 amino acids. CDR3 residues: CASTRTGALGTEAFF. The DNA of the CDR3 is TGTGCCAGCACCCGGACAGGGGCCTTGGGTACTGAAGCTTTCTTT.

The sample holds a few counts of this clonotype. The chain links TRBV7-2 to TRBJ1-2, with D possibly being TRBD1 (5 bases). V shed 1 base and J shed 4 bases, with 7 bases lying between them. Germline lookup yields CDR1 SGHTA and CDR2 FQGNSA. CDR3 length equals 13 residues. The CDR3 coding sequence is TGTGCCAGCAGCTTAGGGGACGGCTATGGCTACACCTTC. Protein: CASSLGDGYGYTF.

This clonotype was counted many times. This chain connects TRBV10-3 to TRBJ1-2; 9 bases match TRBD1. V gave up 3 bases and J gave up 4 bases; unmatched junction bases: 6. Per the germline V gene, CDR1 is ENHRY and CDR2 is SYGVKD. The CDR3 runs to 15 residues. CDR3 sequence: CAISDRGQGSYGYTF. CDR3 DNA: TGTGCCATCAGTGACCGCGGACAGGGGAGCTATGGCTACACCTTC.

The sample holds a few counts of this clonotype. J is TRBJ2-7 and V is TRBV7-9; 13 nucleotides line up with TRBD2. V trimming: 11 bases; J trimming: 0 bases; junction bases outside the gene matches: 10. The germline V gene encodes CDR1 SEHNR and CDR2 FQNEAQ (reference sequence). This CDR3 region has 16 residues. The CDR3 DNA follows: TGTGCCTGGACCCCCTGGACTAGCGGGAGCTCCTACGAGCAGTACTTC. Encoded protein: CAWTPWTSGSSYEQYF.

This rearrangement joins TRBV5-1 to TRBJ1-4; tentative D call: TRBD1 (5 bases). The CDR3 spans 15 residues. CDR1 and CDR2 from the germline V gene are SGHRS and YFSETQ. V dropped 2 bases and J dropped 0 bases, with 8 bases sitting between them. DNA of the CDR3: TGCGCCAGCAGCTTCTGGGGGGCAACTAATGAAAAACTGTTTTTT. Translating it yields CASSFWGATNEKLFF. Full variable domain (outside the CDR3, taken from reference TRBV5-1 and TRBJ1-4): KAGVTQTPRYLIKTRGQQVTLSCSPISGHRSVSWYQQTPGQGLQFLFEYFSETQRNKGNFPGRFSGRQFSNSRSEMNVSTLELGDSALYLCASSFWGATNEKLFFGSGTQLSVL.

The chain combines TRBV15 with TRBJ1-1; unclear D gene. The CDR3 is 12 amino acids. Deletions cut 1 base from V and 8 bases from J, with 8 bases between. CDR1 and CDR2 (germline): LNHNV, YYDKDF (reference sequence). CDR3 sequence (DNA): TGTGCCACCAGCAGAGGCGGGGTAGAAGCTTTCTTT. Encoded protein: CATSRGGVEAFF.

This clonotype was counted once. The CDR3 reads CSATRQGVRPQHF. DNA for the CDR3: TGCAGTGCAACGCGACAGGGCGTCCGGCCCCAGCATTTT. The chain uses TRBV20-1 and TRBJ1-5, with 7 bases lining up with TRBD1. CDR1 and CDR2 (germline): DFQATT, SNEGSKA (reference sequence). V lost 6 bases, J lost 9 bases, and 11 bases stayed unmatched. CDR3 length equals 13 residues.

The chain couples TRBV29-1 to TRBJ1-4; no firm D call. Looked up from germline, CDR1 is SQVTM and CDR2 is ANQGSEA. Trimming stripped 7 bases from V and 11 bases from J, with 17 bases between. The CDR3 extends over 12 amino acids. The CDR3: CSGVDGVGKLFF. CDR3 nucleotides: TGCAGCGGTGTGGACGGCGTTGGCAAACTGTTTTTT.

This clonotype was seen ten or more times. The rearrangement links TRBV10-3 to TRBJ1-5, with unresolved D. The CDR3 consists of 13 residues. Deletions cut 4 bases from V and 5 bases from J, with 9 bases between. CDR1 ENHRY and CDR2 SYGVKD come from the germline V gene. The chain's CDR3 is CAISGNRDQPQHF. CDR3 DNA: TGTGCCATCAGTGGGAATAGAGATCAGCCCCAGCATTTT.

V usage is TRBV7-6 and J usage is TRBJ2-2, with 9 bases aligning to TRBD2. Trimming removed 5 bases from V and 3 bases from J; junction bases left unmatched: 7. This CDR3 contains 16 residues. The germline CDR1 and CDR2 sequences are SGHVS and FNYEAQ. CDR3 DNA sequence: TGTGCCAGCAGCACACGGCCTAGCGGGGACACCGGGGAGCTGTTTTTT. This encodes CASSTRPSGDTGELFF. The complete variable domain, with remaining parts taken from reference TRBV7-6 and TRBJ2-2, reads GAGVSQSPRYKVTKRGQDVALRCDPISGHVSLYWYRQALGQGPEFLTYFNYEAQQDKSGLPNDRFSAERPEGSISTLTIQRTEQRDSAMYRCASSTRPSGDTGELFFGEGSRLTVL.

This chain uses TRBV10-3 with TRBJ2-5; 9 nucleotides align to TRBD1. Trimming removed 4 bases from V and 4 bases from J; junction bases left unmatched: 10. This CDR3 has 16 residues. Per germline, CDR1 ENHRY and CDR2 SYGVKD. CDR3 region: CAISGGVGTGPETQYF. The CDR3 bases are TGTGCCATCAGTGGAGGCGTAGGGACAGGGCCAGAGACCCAGTACTTC.